This entry features one T cell receptor (beta chain) sequence. Trimming took off 7 bases at V and 2 bases at J, with 16 bases between the two ends. The germline V gene encodes CDR1 MNHEY and CDR2 SMNVEV (reference sequence). The CDR3 extends over 15 amino acids. This sample is part of a study of blood T cell repertoires in COVID-19. The assay was immunoSEQ multiplex PCR, and TCRdb's table has in-frame clones only and misses some. Of approximately 190,000 clones detected, more than 85% appear once; the ten largest clones hold under 2.5%. The TCR was taken from a man aged 70 or older with active or convalescent COVID-19. Material: peripheral blood. The genes are TRBV27 and TRBJ2-3; D may be TRBD1 (7 bases). Here the CDR3 reads CASNPGGLDTDTQYF. Here the CDR3 DNA reads TGTGCCAGCAATCCAGGGGGACTTGACACAGATACGCAGTATTTT.